Listed below are T cell receptor beta chains from one sample, sequenced in a study of glioma-infiltrating T cells. TCRdb re-analysed the multiplex PCR reads in MiXCR, keeping a single row per CDR3 protein. Seen here are some 160,000 distinct CDR3 sequences, under 55% observed once, and the top ten hold around 5.3%. Sample: glioma tissue, nonneoplastic brain tissue, or PBMCs (not recorded which). These receptors came from a human donor with low-grade glioma or glioblastoma, undergoing nonglioma brain surgery, or in good health (not recorded which). CDR3s include the opening cysteine and the closing phenylalanine or tryptophan. The D gene is left open where the match is weak. Part of the rows lack a size; the others show once, few, many or a class for expanded clones.

size: many; J: TRBJ2-1; V: TRBV6-1; D: TRBD2; CDR3: CASKRLAGVPHSYNEQFF; DNA: TGTGCCAGCAAGAGACTAGCGGGAGTCCCGCACTCCTACAATGAGCAGTTCTTC
size: -; J: TRBJ2-3; V: TRBV2; D: TRBD1; CDR3: CASSEGAGGLYEQYF; DNA: TGTGCCAGCAGTGAAGGGGCAGGGGGCTTATACGAGCAGTACTTT
size: -; J: TRBJ2-3; V: TRBV27; D: TRBD2; CDR3: CASSLSPQGGSDTQYF; DNA: TGTGCCAGCAGTTTATCCCCCCAGGGAGGGTCAGATACGCAGTATTTT
size: few; J: TRBJ1-5; V: TRBV29-1; D: TRBD1; CDR3: CSVKTGAQPQHF; DNA: TGCAGCGTTAAAACAGGGGCGCAGCCCCAGCATTTT
size: few; J: TRBJ2-3; V: TRBV19; D: -; CDR3: CASTPQDGDTQYF; DNA: TGTGCCAGTACCCCACAGGACGGAGATACGCAGTATTTT
size: -; J: TRBJ1-5; V: TRBV29-1; D: -; CDR3: CSAGERGSQPQHF; DNA: TGCAGCGCCGGGGAAAGGGGTAGTCAGCCCCAGCATTTT
size: many; J: TRBJ2-5; V: TRBV28; D: -; CDR3: CASSFGGRVTQYF; DNA: TGTGCCAGCAGTTTTGGAGGGCGAGTGACCCAGTACTTC
size: -; J: TRBJ2-2; V: TRBV2; D: TRBD2; CDR3: CASRGAGEVTGELFF; DNA: TGTGCAAGCAGGGGAGCGGGAGAGGTCACCGGGGAGCTGTTTTTT
size: -; J: TRBJ2-3; V: TRBV6-8; D: -; CDR3: CASSDSLSSTGTQYF; DNA: TGTGCCAGCAGTGACTCTTTGAGTTCCACAGGTACGCAGTATTTT
size: -; J: TRBJ2-5; V: TRBV9; D: -; CDR3: CASSVDESGQEETQYF; DNA: TGTGCCAGCAGCGTAGATGAGTCCGGACAAGAAGAGACCCAGTACTTC
size: many; J: TRBJ2-1; V: TRBV6-1; D: -; CDR3: CASSTFSHSSYNEQFF; DNA: TGTGCCAGCAGTACCTTTAGTCATAGCTCCTACAATGAGCAGTTCTTC
size: few; J: TRBJ2-5; V: TRBV18; D: -; CDR3: CASSPGAAQETQYF; DNA: TGTGCCAGCTCACCCGGGGCAGCGCAAGAGACCCAGTACTTC
size: many; J: TRBJ2-7; V: TRBV27; D: -; CDR3: CASSFQSSGTRLFEQYF; DNA: TGTGCCAGCAGTTTTCAGTCTTCCGGGACACGGTTATTCGAGCAGTACTTC
size: once; J: TRBJ2-3; V: TRBV5-1; D: -; CDR3: CANSLQVAFTDTQYF; DNA: TGCGCCAACAGCTTGCAGGTAGCCTTTACAGATACGCAGTATTTT
size: many; J: TRBJ2-2; V: TRBV25-1; D: -; CDR3: CASSGRGTGELFF; DNA: TGTGCCAGCAGTGGCAGAGGGACCGGGGAGCTGTTTTTT
size: -; J: TRBJ2-1; V: TRBV3-1; D: TRBD2; CDR3: CASSQSSGLANEQFF; DNA: TGTGCCAGCAGCCAATCATCCGGACTAGCAAATGAGCAGTTCTTC
size: -; J: TRBJ1-3; V: TRBV12-3/TRBV12-4; D: -; CDR3: CASDKASSGNTIYF; DNA: TGTGCCAGTGATAAGGCTTCCTCTGGAAACACCATATATTTT
size: -; J: TRBJ1-1; V: TRBV19; D: -; CDR3: CASSIKELLGTEAFF; DNA: TGTGCCAGTAGTATTAAAGAGCTTTTGGGCACTGAAGCTTTCTTT
size: many; J: TRBJ2-5; V: TRBV4-1; D: -; CDR3: CASRDGWKETQYF; DNA: TGCGCCAGCCGGGATGGCTGGAAAGAGACCCAGTACTTC
size: -; J: TRBJ1-1; V: TRBV2; D: -; CDR3: CASAPRGGTEAFF; DNA: TGTGCCAGCGCTCCCAGGGGTGGCACTGAAGCTTTCTTT
size: few; J: TRBJ2-3; V: TRBV15; D: TRBD2; CDR3: CANSGMGSGSADTQYF; DNA: TGTGCCAACAGCGGCATGGGGAGCGGGAGCGCAGATACGCAGTATTTT
size: -; J: TRBJ2-5; V: TRBV24-1; D: -; CDR3: CATEDQTGAGTQYF; DNA: TGTGCCACCGAAGACCAGACAGGCGCAGGGACCCAGTACTTC
size: many; J: TRBJ1-1; V: TRBV28; D: -; CDR3: CASTLQFLGADTEAFF; DNA: TGTGCCAGCACATTGCAGTTTTTAGGGGCGGACACTGAAGCTTTCTTT
size: many; J: TRBJ2-1; V: TRBV28; D: TRBD1; CDR3: CAKYRGNEQFF; DNA: TGTGCCAAGTACAGGGGGAATGAGCAGTTCTTC
size: few; J: TRBJ2-3; V: TRBV2; D: TRBD1; CDR3: CASSVFLMGQGTDTQYF; DNA: TGTGCCAGCAGTGTGTTTTTGATGGGACAGGGCACAGATACGCAGTATTTT
size: many; J: TRBJ1-6; V: TRBV20-1; D: -; CDR3: CSAKGQNNSPLHF; DNA: TGCAGTGCTAAAGGACAGAATAATTCACCCCTCCACTTT
size: -; J: TRBJ1-5; V: TRBV28; D: TRBD1; CDR3: CASTTMYRGGQPQHF; DNA: TGTGCCAGCACAACAATGTACAGGGGAGGTCAGCCCCAGCATTTT
size: -; J: TRBJ2-7; V: TRBV6-1; D: -; CDR3: CASKCGSTYERYF; DNA: TGTGCCAGCAAGTGTGGATCTACCTACGAGCGGTACTTC
size: few; J: TRBJ2-3; V: TRBV12-3/TRBV12-4; D: -; CDR3: CASSLLATDTQYF; DNA: TGTGCCAGCAGTTTATTGGCCACAGATACGCAGTATTTT
size: many; J: TRBJ1-1; V: TRBV28; D: -; CDR3: CASSFEESTEAFF; DNA: TGTGCCAGCAGTTTTGAGGAGAGCACTGAAGCTTTCTTT
size: -; J: TRBJ2-4; V: TRBV7-6; D: TRBD1; CDR3: CASSPVQGASNIQYF; DNA: TGTGCCAGCAGCCCGGTACAGGGGGCATCAAACATTCAGTACTTC
size: many; J: TRBJ2-1; V: TRBV6-1; D: -; CDR3: CASSTSGLPNNEQFF; DNA: -
size: -; J: TRBJ1-5; V: TRBV12-3/TRBV12-4; D: -; CDR3: CARSRDGLGQPQHF; DNA: TGTGCCAGAAGTCGGGACGGACTGGGTCAGCCCCAGCATTTT
size: few; J: TRBJ2-5; V: TRBV12-3/TRBV12-4; D: TRBD1; CDR3: CASSRDRGRETQYF; DNA: TGTGCCAGCAGCCGGGACAGGGGGCGAGAGACCCAGTACTTC
size: few; J: TRBJ2-7; V: TRBV5-1; D: -; CDR3: CASSLTDSSYEQYF; DNA: TGCGCCAGCAGCCTAACTGACAGCTCCTACGAGCAGTACTTC
size: -; J: TRBJ1-2; V: TRBV29-1; D: -; CDR3: CSAQGGVGSNYCYTF; DNA: TGCAGCGCCCAGGGCGGTGTAGGATCTAACTATTGCTACACCTTC
size: -; J: TRBJ1-1; V: TRBV5-5; D: TRBD1; CDR3: CASSWVDRGGATEAFF; DNA: TGTGCCAGCAGCTGGGTCGACAGGGGAGGAGCAACTGAAGCTTTCTTT
size: many; J: TRBJ2-5; V: TRBV27; D: -; CDR3: CASSLYKAGEETQYF; DNA: TGTGCCAGCAGTTTATACAAGGCGGGCGAAGAGACCCAGTACTTC
size: many; J: TRBJ2-1; V: TRBV27; D: TRBD2; CDR3: CASKVGGAYNEQFF; DNA: TGTGCCAGCAAGGTGGGAGGGGCCTACAATGAGCAGTTCTTC
size: many; J: TRBJ2-7; V: TRBV4-1; D: TRBD2; CDR3: CASSRTSETYEQYF; DNA: TGCGCCAGCAGCCGGACTAGCGAGACCTACGAGCAGTACTTC
size: many; J: TRBJ2-1; V: TRBV28; D: TRBD2; CDR3: CASGRDYSYNEQFF; DNA: TGTGCCAGCGGCCGGGACTACTCCTACAATGAGCAGTTCTTC
size: -; J: TRBJ2-7; V: TRBV20-1; D: TRBD1; CDR3: CSTKQGAKTYEQYF; DNA: TGCAGTACCAAACAGGGGGCAAAAACCTACGAGCAGTACTTC
size: many; J: TRBJ1-3; V: TRBV20-1; D: -; CDR3: CSAYSRAGNTIYF; DNA: TGCAGTGCTTATAGCAGGGCTGGAAACACCATATATTTT
size: few; J: TRBJ2-3; V: TRBV2; D: -; CDR3: CASSEESTDTQYF; DNA: TGTGCCAGCAGTGAGGAGAGCACAGATACGCAGTATTTT
size: once; J: TRBJ1-1; V: TRBV18; D: TRBD1; CDR3: CASSQTGAMGNIEAFF; DNA: TGTGCCAGCTCACAGACAGGGGCTATGGGAAACATTGAAGCTTTCTTT
size: -; J: TRBJ2-5; V: TRBV3-1; D: -; CDR3: CASSQGGSLQGTQYF; DNA: TGTGCCAGCAGCCAAGGGGGGTCACTCCAAGGGACCCAGTACTTC
size: many; J: TRBJ2-3; V: TRBV24-1; D: TRBD1; CDR3: CATSDSGQGTDTQYF; DNA: TGTGCCACCAGTGATTCGGGACAGGGAACAGATACGCAGTATTTT
size: many; J: TRBJ1-1; V: TRBV2; D: -; CDR3: CATRGEVGYTEAFF; DNA: TGTGCCACCCGGGGGGAGGTAGGGTACACTGAAGCTTTCTTT
size: -; J: TRBJ1-5; V: TRBV6-2/TRBV6-3; D: TRBD1; CDR3: CASRDRVDSNQPQHF; DNA: TGTGCCAGCAGAGACAGGGTGGATAGCAATCAGCCCCAGCATTTT